This TCR beta chain was retrieved from a study of breast tumors, draining lymph nodes, adjacent tissues. Study-level findings and limits: Compared with basal-like, luminal-like tumors shared significantly more repertoire with nontumor tissue. Data fit most tumor T cells coming from lymph node, expanding in tumor. Tumor T cell lymph node origin was a supported hypothesis, not proven. Compared with lymph nodes, tumors were less diverse; compared with nontumor tissue, more.

CDR1 and CDR2 from the germline V gene are SGHDN and FVKESK. There are 14 residues in the CDR3. The V end lost 3 bases, the J end lost 5 bases, and 10 bases lay between the germline ends. TCRdb called the multiplex PCR reads again in MiXCR, with one record for every CDR3 protein. The repertoire holds 85,000 to 120,000 distinct CDR3 sequences, with 30% as singletons. This clonotype was counted ten times or more. Its specificity is unknown. The lymph nodes were axillary draining lymph nodes from breast cancer patients. This chain joins TRBV14 and TRBJ1-4; D is uncertain. Source material: axillary lymph node tissue. The TCR originated in a female donor with breast cancer. Some clones in this sample may be carry-over from other donors' samples. The CDR3 DNA reads TGTGCCAGCAGCCAGAGAGCCTTCAATGAAAAACTGTTTTTT. It translates to CASSQRAFNEKLFF.